Listed here are 4 T cell receptor beta chains from one sample, sequenced in a study of metastatic and nonmetastatic thyroid tumors. Before thyroid surgery, none of the patients had received any treatment. TCRdb re-analyzed the PCR reads using MiXCR. The data contain 91,000 or so clones, approximately 12% of them singletons. The sample consisted of blood. Receptors originate from a female donor with papillary thyroid cancer or a benign thyroid nodule (not recorded which). Some clones in this sample may be carry-over from other donors' samples.

Points on this clone: A read error may explain this, as a much larger clone is one base away. The rearrangement joins TRBV6-2 or TRBV6-3 to TRBJ2-1; 7 bases map to TRBD2. The germline gives CDR1 MNHEY, CDR2 SVGEGT. The CDR3 covers 15 residues. Here the CDR3 reads CASNDPGLPRDEHFF. The CDR3 DNA reads as TGTGCCAGCAACGACCCGGGACTACCGAGGGATGAGCATTTCTTC.

The sample holds many counts of this clone. The CDR3 loop is CASSFSTGGNEKLFF. CDR3 nucleotide sequence: TGTGCCAGCAGTTTTAGCACAGGGGGAAATGAAAAACTGTTTTTT. V gene TRBV28 combines with J gene TRBJ1-4; 8 bases match TRBD1. Trimming at V came to 3 bases and at J to 5 bases, leaving 5 bases not matched to a gene. From germline, CDR1 is MDHEN and CDR2 SYDVKM. The CDR3 covers 15 residues.

This clone was detected many times. The chain couples TRBV10-3 to TRBJ2-1, with TRBD2 matching 7 bases. Losses at the gene ends were 2 bases for V and 6 bases for J; bases not matched to a gene: 7. Per the germline V gene, CDR1 is ENHRY and CDR2 is SYGVKD. The CDR3 spans 15 residues. The CDR3 reads CAISESGGSRNEQFF. The CDR3 nucleotides are TGTGCCATCAGTGAGAGTGGCGGGAGTCGCAATGAGCAGTTCTTC.

This clone was seen at least ten times. The J gene is TRBJ1-2, the V gene TRBV5-1, with D maybe TRBD1 (6 bases). Per germline, CDR1 SGHRS and CDR2 YFSETQ. V gave up 0 bases and J gave up 2 bases, with 11 bases separating them. This CDR3 region has 15 residues. CDR3 DNA: TGCGCCAGCAGCTTGGCCTGGACAGAAAACTATGGCTACACCTTC. Protein: CASSLAWTENYGYTF.